This is a list of T cell receptor beta chains from one sample in a study of T cells in narcolepsy. Method: immunoSEQ multiplex PCR; TCRdb's copy keeps in-frame clones and lacks some. The sample consists of tens of thousands of clones, more than 75% of them appearing once. The sequenced material came from CD45RA- memory CD4+ T cells from PBMCs. The receptors shown here come from a human donor with narcolepsy. The CDR3 runs from the conserved cysteine through the conserved F or W. D genes are given only for firm matches. Some rows have no size entry. The others give once, few or many, or a class for an expanded clone.

TRBV6-1	.	TRBJ2-7	.	14	TGTGCCAGCAGTGAATTAGCGGACTCCTACGAGCAGTACTTC	CASSELADSYEQYF
TRBV5-6	TRBD2	TRBJ2-5	.	16	TGTGCCAGCAGCCCAGGACTAGCGGGAGTGTATGAGACCCAGTACTTC	CASSPGLAGVYETQYF
TRBV7-3	TRBD1	TRBJ1-5	once	18	TGTGCCAGCAGCTTTAACCGGGACAGGGGACATCCCAATCAGCCCCAGCATTTT	CASSFNRDRGHPNQPQHF
TRBV14	.	TRBJ2-4	.	14	TGTGCCAGCAGCCTAACTCGGGCAGAAAACATTCAGTACTTC	CASSLTRAENIQYF
TRBV30	.	TRBJ2-6	.	17	TGTGCCTGGAGTCTCCGGGCCACAGTCTCTGGGGCCAACGTCCTGACTTTC	CAWSLRATVSGANVLTF
TRBV5-6	.	TRBJ1-5	.	15	TGTGCCAGCCAGCTGGGCCTCGGGGGTCTGAGTCCCCAGCATTTT	CASQLGLGGLSPQHF
TRBV10-3	TRBD1	TRBJ2-7	few	16	TGTGCCACCAGGGGGCAACGGGAGAGAATATGGGACGAGCAGTACTTC	CATRGQRERIWDEQYF
TRBV11-1	.	TRBJ2-7	.	13	TGTGCCAGCAGCTTACCGGGTGGCCACGAGCAGTACTTC	CASSLPGGHEQYF
TRBV6-5	.	TRBJ2-4	few	15	TGTGCCAGCAGTTCGTTCGGAGTGGCCAAAAACATTCAGTACTTC	CASSSFGVAKNIQYF
TRBV7-6	.	TRBJ2-1	.	15	TGTGCCAGCAGCACAGGAGGGGCAGGGAAAAATGAGCAGTTCTTC	CASSTGGAGKNEQFF
TRBV7-9	TRBD1	TRBJ2-5	.	15	TGTGCCAGCAGCTCCCGGACAGGACTCCAAGAGACCCAGTACTTC	CASSSRTGLQETQYF
TRBV15	TRBD2	TRBJ2-1	.	19	TGTGCCACCAGTAAAACTAGCGGGATGGATAGTTTACCTAGGAATGAGCAGTTCTTC	CATSKTSGMDSLPRNEQFF
TRBV7-2	.	TRBJ2-7	.	14	TGTGCCAGCAGCTTCCAGGGGGGGAGTTACGAGCAGTACTTC	CASSFQGGSYEQYF
TRBV28	.	TRBJ2-3	few	12	TGTGCCAGCACCCCCGGGGGAGATACGCAGTATTTT	CASTPGGDTQYF
TRBV7-3	.	TRBJ2-3	.	14	TGTGCCAGCAGCCATTCTTTGGGTACAGATACGCAGTATTTT	CASSHSLGTDTQYF
TRBV6-6	.	TRBJ1-2	.	15	TGTGCCAGCAGTATTCCCGGGACTGCAAACTATGGCTACACCTTC	CASSIPGTANYGYTF
TRBV6-1	.	TRBJ1-4	.	13	TGTGCCAGCAGAGACGGACATAATGAAAAACTGTTTTTT	CASRDGHNEKLFF
TRBV6-1	TRBD1	TRBJ1-1	.	13	TGTGCCAGCAAAGGGACAGTGAACACTGAAGCTTTCTTT	CASKGTVNTEAFF
TRBV9	.	TRBJ1-2	few	13	TGTGCCAGCAGCGTAGGCTGGGGGCATGGCTACACCTTC	CASSVGWGHGYTF
TRBV27	.	TRBJ2-1	few	16	TGTGCCAGCAGTTTATCTAACGGGACTCCTAACAATGAGCAGTTCTTC	CASSLSNGTPNNEQFF
TRBV9	.	TRBJ2-3	.	15	TGTGCCAGCAGCGTAGGATCGGTCAGCACAGATACGCAGTATTTT	CASSVGSVSTDTQYF
TRBV5-4	TRBD1	TRBJ2-3	.	17	TGTGCCAGCAGCCCAGGGGACAGGGGGGCCCTCACAGATACGCAGTATTTT	CASSPGDRGALTDTQYF
TRBV9	.	TRBJ2-1	.	15	TGTGCCAGCAGCCCGAGATCTGGTCCCTACAATGAGCAGTTCTTC	CASSPRSGPYNEQFF
TRBV30	TRBD1	TRBJ2-5	.	12	TGTGCCTGGACGGGACAGGGCCAGACCCAGTACTTC	CAWTGQGQTQYF
TRBV5-1	.	TRBJ1-3	.	14	TGCGCCAGCAGCTTGGACAGTTGGGGAAACACCATATATTTT	CASSLDSWGNTIYF
TRBV7-8	.	TRBJ2-1	.	14	TGTGCCAGCAGCTTAGTTGGCCTCCAGGGTGAGCAGTTCTTC	CASSLVGLQGEQFF
TRBV18	.	TRBJ1-1	.	13	TGTGCCAGCTCACCCCCGGGAGGGACTGAAGCTTTCTTT	CASSPPGGTEAFF
TRBV28	.	TRBJ1-2	.	11	TGTGCCAGCAGTTTAAAGGGTACCTACACCTTC	CASSLKGTYTF
TRBV10-1	.	TRBJ1-2	.	14	TGCGCCAGCAGCCCGTCTCCGGGGGCCCATGGCTACACCTTC	CASSPSPGAHGYTF
TRBV5-5	TRBD1	TRBJ1-5	.	18	TGTGCCAGCAGCTCGTATACCCGGGACAGGGTCCTTCATCAGCCCCAGCATTTT	CASSSYTRDRVLHQPQHF
TRBV2	.	TRBJ1-2	.	14	TGTGCCAGCGCAGAGGTAGGGCCTGGAGGAGGCTACACCTTC	CASAEVGPGGGYTF
TRBV27	.	TRBJ1-1	.	14	TGTGCCAGCAGTTTATCGCCCTGGGGCACTGAAGCTTTCTTT	CASSLSPWGTEAFF
TRBV10-3	.	TRBJ1-1	few	14	TGTGCCATCAGTGAGTCCCCGGGGAACACTGAAGCTTTCTTT	CAISESPGNTEAFF
TRBV6-5	TRBD1	TRBJ2-7	.	15	TGTGCCAGCAGTTGGCCCGGGACAGGGACCTACGAGCAGTACTTC	CASSWPGTGTYEQYF
TRBV15	.	TRBJ1-1	once	14	TGTGCCACCAGCAGAGGGGGGACGGCAAACGAAGCTTTCTTT	CATSRGGTANEAFF
TRBV18	TRBD1	TRBJ1-5	.	16	TGTGCCAGTGCAACAGGGGCCGTGATCAAAAATCAGCCCCAGCATTTT	CASATGAVIKNQPQHF
TRBV7-9	.	TRBJ2-7	.	17	TGTGCCAGCAGTCTAGCCAGTGTGGAGGGAGGCCGGTACGAGCAGTACTTC	CASSLASVEGGRYEQYF
TRBV6-4	TRBD1	TRBJ1-1	.	16	TGTGCCAGTAGTAGGAACACAGGGGCTTTTAACACTGAAGCTTTCTTT	CASSRNTGAFNTEAFF
TRBV5-1	TRBD2	TRBJ2-7	.	15	TGCGCCAGCAGCTTGGCCCGGGGACTATCCTACGAGCAGTACTTC	CASSLARGLSYEQYF
TRBV5-1	.	TRBJ1-2	.	13	TGCGCCAGCAGCTTGGATTGGCTTCTTGGCTACACCTTC	CASSLDWLLGYTF
TRBV5-4	TRBD2	TRBJ2-7	.	17	TGTGCCAGCAGCTTGGCCCAGGGACTAGCGGGAGTCTACGAGCAGTACTTC	CASSLAQGLAGVYEQYF
TRBV7-2	.	TRBJ2-7	once	16	TGTGCCAGCAGCGTGGATGGAGCGACCTCCTCCTACGAGCAGTACTTC	CASSVDGATSSYEQYF
TRBV9	.	TRBJ2-3	.	13	TGTGCCAGCAGCGTAGACCAGAAGGATACGCAGTATTTT	CASSVDQKDTQYF
TRBV11-1	.	TRBJ2-7	.	13	TGTGCCAGCAGCCGAGACAGGGAGGGCGAGCAGTACTTC	CASSRDREGEQYF
TRBV10-1	.	TRBJ2-7	.	14	TGCGCCAGCAGCCGTGATCTGGGGTCCCACGAGCAGTACTTC	CASSRDLGSHEQYF
TRBV7-9	TRBD1	TRBJ1-4	few	15	TGTGCCAGCAGCCGAAGGGACAGGGGGTATGAAAAACTGTTTTTT	CASSRRDRGYEKLFF
TRBV5-6	.	TRBJ2-3	.	15	TGTGCCAGCAGCTTGGTTGTTAGCGGCACAGATACGCAGTATTTT	CASSLVVSGTDTQYF